This T cell receptor beta chain comes out of a study of blood T cell repertoires in COVID-19. Sequencing used immunoSEQ multiplex PCR; TCRdb keeps in-frame clones, though not all of them. This table has just over 650,000 clones, about 87% appearing once. With V trimmed by 5 bases and J by 4 bases, 3 bases remained unmatched. The V gene's germline CDR1 is MNHEY and CDR2 SVGEGT. The CDR3 length is 15 residues. What was sequenced was peripheral blood. This clonotype originated in a woman aged 18-29 years with acute or convalescent COVID-19. The chain carries TRBV6-2 or TRBV6-3 and TRBJ2-1; 12 bases agree with TRBD2. The CDR3 sequence is CASSLAGGQYNEQFF. CDR3 DNA: TGTGCCAGCAGTCTAGCGGGGGGGCAGTACAATGAGCAGTTCTTC.